The next 8 T cell receptor beta chains were all read from a single sample in a study of shared clonotypes between healthy human individuals. The method was immunoSEQ multiplex PCR; TCRdb's version includes in-frame clones alone and lacks a portion of them. The profile shows more than 80,000 clones, roughly two thirds of them singletons. The source material was memory CD8+ T cells sorted from blood. Subset denoted: CD45RO+ cells pooled with CCR7-negative TemRA cells. The source of these receptors is a man aged 25-45 years in good health.

The chain is built from TRBV7-9 and TRBJ2-7; TRBD1 might be the D (5 bases). V was pared by 1 base and J by 3 bases, with 7 bases between. CDR3 length equals 13 residues. Germline CDR1 reads SEHNR; CDR2 reads FQNEAQ (reference sequence). The CDR3 spells CASSLGQNYEQYF. CDR3 DNA: TGTGCCAGCAGCTTAGGACAGAACTACGAGCAGTACTTC.

With regard to this clone: Different DNA sequences within this sample yield the same CDR3. The chain joins TRBV10-3 to TRBJ2-7, with D unclear. Trimming pared 3 bases from V and 0 bases from J, leaving 3 bases between. Germline assignment: CDR1 ENHRY and CDR2 SYGVKD. CDR3 size: 12 residues. The CDR3 sequence: CAISDSSYEQYF. DNA for the CDR3: TGTGCCATCAGTGACAGCTCCTACGAGCAGTACTTC.

The sample holds many counts of this clone. V and J are TRBV10-1 and TRBJ1-5, with D hard to call. Trimming stripped 0 bases from V and 6 bases from J, with 3 bases between. Germline V gene sequence: CDR1 WNHNN, CDR2 SYGVQD (reference sequence). The CDR3 loop spans 12 amino acids. CDR3 DNA: TGCGCCAGCAGTGAGTCAGCTCAGCCCCAGCATTTT. Translated: CASSESAQPQHF.

This clone was picked up a small number of times. The gene calls are TRBV28 and TRBJ2-1, with D possibly matching TRBD2 (6 bases). The CDR3 runs to 15 residues. The germline CDR1 and CDR2 sequences are MDHEN and SYDVKM. V lost 2 bases and J 2 bases, leaving 10 bases between the germline ends. The CDR3 reads CASSLTGEAYNEQFF. In nucleotides, the CDR3 is TGTGCCAGCAGTTTAACGGGAGAAGCCTACAATGAGCAGTTCTTC.

The V and J genes are TRBV7-9 and TRBJ1-1, with TRBD1 matching 9 bases. From germline, CDR1 is SEHNR and CDR2 FQNEAQ (reference sequence). The CDR3 length is 15 residues. The V segment lost 3 bases and the J segment 2 bases; nucleotides outside the gene matches: 4. The CDR3 is CASSFLTGGNTEAFF. In DNA, the CDR3 is TGTGCCAGCAGCTTCCTGACAGGGGGAAACACTGAAGCTTTCTTT.

The genes are TRBV9 and TRBJ2-3, with 9 bases lining up with TRBD1. Germline V gene sequence: CDR1 SGDLS, CDR2 YYNGEE. V was pared by 4 bases and J by 5 bases, with 14 bases of the junction left unmatched. The CDR3 loop spans 17 amino acids. The DNA for the CDR3 is TGTGCCAGCAGCACTAGGATGGGACAGGGCCCCGTAGATACGCAGTATTTT. It is translated as CASSTRMGQGPVDTQYF.

This clone was seen just once. The chain uses TRBV6-6 and TRBJ2-7; 8 bases fit TRBD2. J lost 4 bases, V lost 6 bases, and 11 bases had no gene match. Germline loops: CDR1 MNHNY, CDR2 SVGAGI (reference sequence). The CDR3 contains 15 residues. The CDR3 sequence: CASSDTSGGRYEQYF. CDR3 bases: TGTGCCAGCAGCGATACTAGCGGAGGGAGGTACGAGCAGTACTTC.

The chain links TRBV7-9 to TRBJ2-7; D might be TRBD2 (6 bases). Germline values: CDR1 SEHNR, CDR2 FQNEAQ (reference sequence). This CDR3 region has 16 residues. V shed 4 bases and J shed 0 bases, with 16 bases lying between them. The DNA of the CDR3 is TGTGCCAGCAGCTCCCAGAGCAGGGAGGTCTCCTACGAGCAGTACTTC. It is translated as CASSSQSREVSYEQYF.